The clone carrying this T cell receptor beta chain was recorded at least ten times. No antigen is known for it. The data originate from a study of T-cell reconstitution after alpha-beta-depleted transplantation in children. Study-level points and caveats: A year had passed since transplant, and T-cell counts and diversity by then came mostly from newly produced T cells. Some patients' high day-60 TCRbeta diversity was attributed to recipient cells surviving conditioning. The origin of alpha-beta T cells about two months after transplant was reportedly several hundred expanded graft clones.

This sample's TCRbeta library carried unique molecular identifier barcodes. A single record per CDR3 protein comes from TCRdb applying MiXCR to the PCR reads. This sample has 150,000 to 250,000 distinct CDR3 sequences, with roughly 6.5% found just once. There are 18 residues in the CDR3. Trimming took 4 bases from V and 0 from J, leaving 16 bases between them. CDR1 SGHTA and CDR2 FQGNSA come from the germline V gene. V gene TRBV7-2 combines with J gene TRBJ2-6; the D gene is possibly TRBD2 (5 bases). Sequenced material: PBMCs, taken before TCRalphabeta/CD19-depleted stem cell transplant. The origin of this receptor is a girl under three years old with combined immunodeficiency, due to receive a stem cell transplant. CDR3 region: CASSSKISTSSGANVLTF. CDR3 DNA sequence: TGTGCCAGCAGCTCCAAAATTTCAACTAGCTCTGGGGCCAACGTCCTGACTTTC.